Each of the 29 T cell receptor beta chains below was sequenced from the same sample in a study of identical twins. TCRdb analysed the 5' RACE reads with MiXCR anew, one entry per CDR3 protein. The table includes 1.5 million to 2 million distinct CDR3 sequences, less than 40% detected once. Specimen: cord blood. The receptor set was obtained from a newborn girl in good health.

The chain links TRBV27 to TRBJ2-7, with D unresolved. The V gene lost 5 bases and the J gene lost 6 bases, with 14 bases spanning the gap. Germline CDR1 reads MNHEY; CDR2 reads SMNVEV (reference sequence). The CDR3 loop spans 13 amino acids. The CDR3 DNA is TGTGCCAGCAGTGCGCCATTGTCACTCGAGCAGTACTTC. It yields the protein CASSAPLSLEQYF.

The CDR3 region is CASSEAPLGYGYTF. DNA of the CDR3: TGTGCCAGCAGTGAAGCGCCCCTAGGCTATGGCTACACCTTC. The V call is TRBV6-1, the J call TRBJ1-2; no clear D gene. Trimming took 0 bases from V and 4 from J, leaving 9 bases between them. This CDR3 has 14 amino acids. Germline V gene sequence: CDR1 MNHNS, CDR2 SASEGT.

Here the CDR3 DNA reads TGCGCCAGCAGCTTGAAGCAGAATTCACCCCTCCACTTT. As protein: CASSLKQNSPLHF. The rearrangement uses TRBV5-1 and TRBJ1-6; D unresolved. The CDR3 contains 13 residues. Germline-derived CDR1 and CDR2 are SGHRS and YFSETQ. Trimming cost V 1 base and J 7 bases, with 6 bases left between them. The variable domain in full, completed from reference TRBV5-1 and TRBJ1-6, reads KAGVTQTPRYLIKTRGQQVTLSCSPISGHRSVSWYQQTPGQGLQFLFEYFSETQRNKGNFPGRFSGRQFSNSRSEMNVSTLELGDSALYLCASSLKQNSPLHFGNGTRLTVT.

In its sample, this clonotype was seen a few times. The chain uses TRBV12-3 or TRBV12-4 and TRBJ2-5; TRBD2 aligns across 7 bases. The CDR3 runs to 16 residues. The J segment lost 2 bases and the V segment lost 6 bases, leaving 12 bases of the junction unmatched. CDR3 DNA: TGTGCCAGCAGCCTAACACCGACTAGCCGGCAAGAGACCCAGTACTTC. Its protein is CASSLTPTSRQETQYF.

This clonotype was observed at least ten times. This sequence joins TRBV10-1 and TRBJ2-3, with 7 bases that match TRBD2. V was pared by 4 bases and J by 3 bases, with 1 base of the junction left unmatched. The length of the CDR3 is 13 residues. Per the germline V gene, CDR1 is WNHNN and CDR2 is SYGVQD (reference sequence). The CDR3 DNA is TGCGCCAGCAGTGGAGCGGGGACAGATACGCAGTATTTT. This translates into CASSGAGTDTQYF.

This clonotype was picked up many times. V gene TRBV4-2 combines with J gene TRBJ2-5, with D perhaps TRBD1 (6 bases). From germline, CDR1 is LGHNA and CDR2 YNFKEQ. This CDR3 comprises 14 residues. The V end lost 2 bases, the J end lost 4 bases, and 11 bases lay between the germline ends. The CDR3 bases are TGTGCCAGCAGCCAACGAGAAGGGGGAGAGACCCAGTACTTC. It codes for CASSQREGGETQYF.

In this sample, this clonotype turned up many times. The genes are TRBV27 and TRBJ2-6; D is unclear. The germline CDR1 and CDR2 sequences are MNHEY and SMNVEV (reference sequence). CDR3 length: 18 amino acids. Deletions cut 6 bases from V and 4 bases from J, with 22 bases between. CDR3 DNA sequence: TGTGCCAGCAGACTTCCTACGTGGGGAACTCTGGGGGCCAACGTCCTGACTTTC. Its translation is CASRLPTWGTLGANVLTF.

As to this clonotype: One end of the junction does not line up with germline, which may come from a read error. The gene calls are TRBV7-6 and TRBJ1-3; D possibly corresponds to TRBD1 (5 bases). The CDR3 runs to 16 residues. Germline V gene data show CDR1 as SGHVS and CDR2 as FNYEAQ. The CDR3 DNA reads TGTGCCAGCAGCTTAGCGGCAGGGCGACCTGGGAACACCATATATTTT. Residues: CASSLAAGRPGNTIYF. The variable domain in full, completed from reference TRBV7-6 and TRBJ1-3, reads GAGVSQSPRYKVTKRGQDVALRCDPISGHVSLYWYRQALGQGPEFLTYFNYEAQQDKSGLPNDRFSAERPEGSISTLTIQRTEQRDSAMYRCASSLAAGRPGNTIYFGEGSWLTVV.

The genes are TRBV2 and TRBJ2-1; D remains unclear. The DNA end is more similar to TRBJ2-7, so the J call may be wrong. Germline V gives CDR1 SNHLY, CDR2 FYNNEI. The CDR3 has 14 residues. The CDR3 nucleotides read TGTGCCAGCAGTTCGGGCCCCGGTAACAATGAGCAGTACTTC. Protein sequence: CASSSGPGNNEQYF.

This clonotype was detected only a few times. A much larger clone differs from this one at a single base, so this may be a read error. The rearrangement joins TRBV12-3 or TRBV12-4 to TRBJ1-1; the D gene is possibly TRBD1 (6 bases). The CDR3 contains 13 residues. Trimming left V 7 bases short and J 1 base short, with 10 bases between. The CDR3 DNA reads as TGTGCCAGCACCCGGACAGAGAACACTGAAGCTTTCTTT. Translated: CASTRTENTEAFF.

The V gene is TRBV12-3 or TRBV12-4, the J gene TRBJ1-1; 10 bases line up with TRBD1. The ends lost 5 bases at V and 3 bases at J; junction bases unmatched: 9. The CDR3 sequence is 16 residues long. The CDR3 reads CASSTGQGVRDTEAFF. The CDR3, as DNA: TGTGCCAGCAGTACCGGACAGGGGGTAAGGGACACTGAAGCTTTCTTT.

This clonotype was observed a handful of times. The V gene is TRBV12-3 or TRBV12-4, the J gene TRBJ2-7, with 9 bases that match TRBD1. The trim removed 5 bases at V and 2 bases at J, leaving 7 bases unmatched. The CDR3 is 15 residues long. Here the CDR3 reads CASSPFRDRAYEQYF. As DNA, the CDR3 is TGTGCCAGCAGTCCTTTCCGGGACAGGGCCTACGAGCAGTACTTC.

The chain is built from TRBV4-2 and TRBJ1-1, with D possibly TRBD1 on 6 matching bases. V was clipped by 3 bases and J by 6 bases, with 14 bases between them. Germline V gene sequence: CDR1 LGHNA, CDR2 YNFKEQ. The CDR3 covers 14 residues. The CDR3 sequence: CASSHDLQGPEAFF. The CDR3 nucleotides read TGTGCCAGCAGCCATGACTTACAGGGCCCTGAAGCTTTCTTT.

V and J are TRBV7-6 and TRBJ2-7; 7 bases fit TRBD2. The CDR3 extends over 16 amino acids. The germline gives CDR1 SGHVS, CDR2 FNYEAQ. Trimming removed 3 bases from V and 7 bases from J; junction bases left unmatched: 15. The CDR3 sequence: CASSFALAAFYNEQYF. The CDR3 DNA follows: TGTGCCAGCAGCTTCGCCCTAGCGGCCTTTTACAATGAGCAGTACTTC.

The V call is TRBV20-1, the J call TRBJ2-7; D gene ambiguous. V was cut by 8 bases and J by 1 base, with 12 bases left in between. The V gene's germline CDR1 is DFQATT and CDR2 SNEGSKA (reference sequence). This CDR3 region has 12 residues. The CDR3 spells CSSQSTSYEQYF. As DNA, the CDR3 is TGCAGTTCCCAGAGTACATCCTACGAGCAGTACTTC.

CDR3: CSVDRGGNTIYF. In nucleotides, the CDR3 is TGCAGCGTTGACAGGGGTGGAAACACCATATATTTT. The chain joins TRBV29-1 to TRBJ1-3; tentative D call: TRBD1 (6 bases). Germline CDR1 reads SQVTM; CDR2 reads ANQGSEA. CDR3 length: 12 residues. Trimming cost V 3 bases and J 3 bases, with 6 bases left between them.

Only a few counts were recorded for this clonotype. The rearrangement uses TRBV29-1 and TRBJ2-1; D may be TRBD1 or TRBD2 (5 bases each). V was pared by 6 bases and J by 1 base, with 16 bases between. This CDR3 spans 15 amino acids. Germline CDR1 and CDR2: SQVTM and ANQGSEA. The CDR3 reads CSVGDLRGSYNEQFF. The CDR3 DNA sequence: TGCAGCGTGGGGGACCTTAGAGGGTCCTACAATGAGCAGTTCTTC.

Here the CDR3 reads CSARRGAREQYF. DNA of the CDR3: TGCAGTGCTAGAAGGGGAGCCCGCGAGCAGTACTTC. The chain uses TRBV20-1 and TRBJ2-7; D tentatively fits TRBD1 or TRBD2 (5 bases each). Germline lookup yields CDR1 DFQATT and CDR2 SNEGSKA (reference sequence). This CDR3 has 12 amino acids. V was clipped by 2 bases and J by 6 bases, with 11 bases between them.

The chain recombines TRBV2 with TRBJ1-5, with TRBD1 as a possible D gene (5 bases). This CDR3 region has 16 residues. V gave up 6 bases and J gave up 5 bases, with 20 bases separating them. Germline values: CDR1 SNHLY, CDR2 FYNNEI. The CDR3 sequence: CASRALKAQQDQPQHF. The DNA for the CDR3 is TGTGCCAGCAGAGCTTTGAAAGCTCAACAGGATCAGCCCCAGCATTTT.

This clonotype was observed many times. The chain couples TRBV12-3 or TRBV12-4 to TRBJ2-3; 10 bases agree with TRBD2. The CDR3 runs to 14 residues. V shed 6 bases, J shed 3 bases, and the junction held 3 bases outside the gene matches. Written as DNA, the CDR3 is TGTGCCAGCAGCAAAGCGGGGGGGACAGATACGCAGTATTTT. Residues: CASSKAGGTDTQYF.

This clonotype has more than one count but fewer than ten. V gene TRBV12-3 or TRBV12-4 combines with J gene TRBJ2-1; 15 bases align to TRBD2. The V gene end was trimmed by 5 bases and the J gene end by 11 bases; junction bases not matched to a gene: 4. The CDR3 totals 14 residues. CDR3 in amino acids: CASSRTSGGGKQFF. The CDR3 DNA follows: TGTGCCAGCAGTAGGACTAGCGGGGGGGGTAAGCAGTTCTTC.

The V call is TRBV6-6, the J call TRBJ1-5; D gene ambiguous. CDR3 length equals 13 residues. The V and J ends lost 5 bases and 3 bases respectively, with 8 bases between them. Germline CDR1 MNHNY, CDR2 SVGAGI (reference sequence). The CDR3 region has the DNA TGTGCCAGCAGTAAGGACGTCAATCAGCCCCAGCATTTT. This gives the protein CASSKDVNQPQHF.

This clonotype was recorded at least ten times. The V call is TRBV12-3 or TRBV12-4, the J call TRBJ2-3, with TRBD2 matching 7 bases. The CDR3 contains 15 residues. The J segment lost 4 bases and the V segment lost 6 bases, leaving 10 bases of the junction unmatched. The CDR3 protein is CASSLVGGYSDTQYF. The CDR3 nucleotides read TGTGCCAGCAGCCTCGTCGGGGGGTATTCAGATACGCAGTATTTT.

This clonotype was counted many times. This chain links TRBV29-1 with TRBJ2-3, with 8 bases fitting TRBD2. The J segment lost 7 bases and the V segment lost 6 bases, leaving 9 bases of the junction unmatched. The CDR3 is 13 residues long. The V gene's germline CDR1 is SQVTM and CDR2 ANQGSEA. CDR3 nucleotide sequence: TGCAGCGTAATTAGCGGGGAGGATCATACGCAGTATTTT. As protein: CSVISGEDHTQYF.

The chain combines TRBV5-1 with TRBJ1-2; no definite D call. The V gene lost 0 bases and the J gene lost 6 bases, with 12 bases spanning the gap. In germline, CDR1 is SGHRS, CDR2 YFSETQ. This CDR3 region has 14 residues. The CDR3 protein is CASSLGSGRDGYTF. The CDR3 DNA reads TGCGCCAGCAGCTTGGGGTCCGGGAGAGATGGCTACACCTTC.

This clonotype showed up just a few times. The chain employs TRBV11-2 and TRBJ1-4, with D possibly TRBD1 on 5 matching bases. Trimming took 1 base from V and 7 from J, leaving 22 bases between them. The CDR3 runs to 18 residues. Germline loops: CDR1 SGHAT, CDR2 FQNNGV. CDR3: CASSLVAGPAKRGEKLFF. The CDR3 bases are TGTGCCAGCAGCTTAGTGGCAGGGCCTGCAAAAAGAGGTGAAAAACTGTTTTTT.

The J gene is TRBJ1-5, the V gene TRBV20-1, with 11 bases identical to TRBD1. The germline V gene has CDR1 DFQATT and CDR2 SNEGSKA (reference sequence). The CDR3 sequence is 15 residues long. V dropped 1 base and J dropped 6; count of bases not matched to a gene: 5. CDR3 protein: CSARAGTGGGQPQHF. The CDR3 DNA follows: TGCAGTGCTAGAGCCGGGACAGGGGGGGGTCAGCCCCAGCATTTT.

This clonotype appeared a few times. The chain recombines TRBV24-1 with TRBJ2-3; tentatively, D is TRBD1 (6 bases). Germline V gene data show CDR1 as KGHDR and CDR2 as SFDVKD. This CDR3 spans 11 amino acids. Trimming pared 12 bases from V and 5 bases from J, leaving 11 bases between. The CDR3 is CAPGVLDTQYF. CDR3 nucleotides: TGTGCCCCAGGGGTTTTAGATACGCAGTATTTT.

This clonotype has just a few counts. The J gene is TRBJ1-4, the V gene TRBV4-2, with TRBD1 as a possible D gene (5 bases). The CDR3 runs 16 residues. Looked up from germline, CDR1 is LGHNA and CDR2 is YNFKEQ. V dropped 3 bases and J dropped 0 bases, with 11 bases sitting between them. For the CDR3, the DNA is TGTGCCAGCAGCCAGGAACAGGATGCAACTAATGAAAAACTGTTTTTT. Translated, it gives CASSQEQDATNEKLFF.